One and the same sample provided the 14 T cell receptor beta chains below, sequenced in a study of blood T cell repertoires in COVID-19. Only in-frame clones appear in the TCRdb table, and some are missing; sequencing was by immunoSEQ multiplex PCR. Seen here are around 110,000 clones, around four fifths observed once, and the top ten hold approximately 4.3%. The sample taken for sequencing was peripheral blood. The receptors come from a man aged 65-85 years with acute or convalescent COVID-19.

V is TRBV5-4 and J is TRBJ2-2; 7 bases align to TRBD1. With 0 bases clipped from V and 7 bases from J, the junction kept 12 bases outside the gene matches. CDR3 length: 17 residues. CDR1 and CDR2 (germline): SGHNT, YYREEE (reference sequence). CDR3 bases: TGTGCCAGCAGCTTGGCCCCCCAGGGGGTGAAGGACGGGGAGCTGTTTTTT. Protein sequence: CASSLAPQGVKDGELFF.

CDR3 DNA: TGTGCCAGCAGCCAAGACCTAGCGGGTGAGCAGTACTTC. Its protein product is CASSQDLAGEQYF. The chain couples TRBV3-1 (or the pseudogene TRBV3-2) to TRBJ2-7; 8 nucleotides agree with TRBD2. Trimming at V came to 0 bases and at J to 7 bases, leaving 2 bases not matched to a gene. CDR1 and CDR2 (germline): LGHDT, YNNKEL (reference sequence). The CDR3 spans 13 residues.

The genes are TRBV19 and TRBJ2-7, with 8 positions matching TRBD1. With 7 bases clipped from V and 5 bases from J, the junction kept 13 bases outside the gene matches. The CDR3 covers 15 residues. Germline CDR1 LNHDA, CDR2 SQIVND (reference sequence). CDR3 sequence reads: CASTNNPGQDDEQYF. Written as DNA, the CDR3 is TGTGCCAGTACCAACAATCCGGGACAGGATGACGAGCAGTACTTC.

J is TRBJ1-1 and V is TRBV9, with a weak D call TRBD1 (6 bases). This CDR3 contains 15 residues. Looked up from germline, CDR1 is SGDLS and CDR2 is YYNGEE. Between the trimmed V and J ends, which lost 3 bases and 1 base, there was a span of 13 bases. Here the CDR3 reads CASSATGRGNTEAFF. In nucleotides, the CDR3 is TGTGCCAGCAGCGCGACAGGTCGGGGGAACACTGAAGCTTTCTTT.

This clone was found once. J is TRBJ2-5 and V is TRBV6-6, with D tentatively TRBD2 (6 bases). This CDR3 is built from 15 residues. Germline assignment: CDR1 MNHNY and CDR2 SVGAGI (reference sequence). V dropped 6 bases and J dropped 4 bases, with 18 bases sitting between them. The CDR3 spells CASSSFASAGETQYF. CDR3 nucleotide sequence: TGTGCCAGCAGCTCTTTCGCCTCAGCGGGAGAGACCCAGTACTTC.

CDR3 DNA: TGTGCCAGCAGTCAGATGGCGGGGGGTTACAATGAGCAGTTCTTC. It yields the protein CASSQMAGGYNEQFF. The V gene is TRBV2, the J gene TRBJ2-1; TRBD2 aligns across 8 bases. The germline V gene has CDR1 SNHLY and CDR2 FYNNEI. The V and J ends lost 5 bases and 4 bases, in that order; junction bases with no gene match: 7. The CDR3 has 15 residues.

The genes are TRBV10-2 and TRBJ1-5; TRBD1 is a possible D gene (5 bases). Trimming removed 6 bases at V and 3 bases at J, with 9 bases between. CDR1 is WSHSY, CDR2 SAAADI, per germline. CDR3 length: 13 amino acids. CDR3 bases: TGCGCCAGCAGCAGGGACTTCAATCAGCCCCAGCATTTT. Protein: CASSRDFNQPQHF.

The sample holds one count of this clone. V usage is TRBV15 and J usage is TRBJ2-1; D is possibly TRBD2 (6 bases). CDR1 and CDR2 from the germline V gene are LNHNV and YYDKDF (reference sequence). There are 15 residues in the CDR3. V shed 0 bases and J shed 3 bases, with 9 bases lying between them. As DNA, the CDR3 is TGTGCCACCAGCAGAGATAGTAGCGGCTACAATGAGCAGTTCTTC. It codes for CATSRDSSGYNEQFF.

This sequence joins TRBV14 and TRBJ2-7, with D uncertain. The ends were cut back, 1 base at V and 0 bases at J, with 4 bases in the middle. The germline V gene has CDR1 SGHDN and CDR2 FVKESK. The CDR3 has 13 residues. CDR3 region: CASSQGNSYEQYF. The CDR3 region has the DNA TGTGCCAGCAGCCAAGGTAACTCCTACGAGCAGTACTTC.

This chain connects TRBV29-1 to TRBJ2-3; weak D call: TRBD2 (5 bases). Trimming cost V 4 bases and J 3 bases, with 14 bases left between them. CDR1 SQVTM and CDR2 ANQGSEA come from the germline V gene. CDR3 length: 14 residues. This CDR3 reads CSVGVGELTDTQYF. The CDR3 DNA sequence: TGCAGCGTTGGGGTCGGGGAGTTAACAGATACGCAGTATTTT.

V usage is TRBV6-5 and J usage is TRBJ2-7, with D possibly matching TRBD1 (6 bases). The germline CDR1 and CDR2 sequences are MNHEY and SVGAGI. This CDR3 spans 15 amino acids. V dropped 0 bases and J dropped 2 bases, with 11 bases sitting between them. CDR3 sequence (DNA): TGTGCCAGCAGTTACTCGACAGGCGCTACCTACGAGCAGTACTTC. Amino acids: CASSYSTGATYEQYF.

CDR3 nucleotide sequence: TGTGCCAGCTCACCGGAGAGGGACAGAATTGGGACAGCGGGACTAGCGGGGGCCTACGAGCAGTACTTC. As protein: CASSPERDRIGTAGLAGAYEQYF. This chain uses TRBV18 with TRBJ2-7; TRBD2 aligns across 14 bases. Germline V lookup: CDR1 KGHSH, CDR2 LQKENI. CDR3 length: 23 residues. Trimming took 3 bases from V and 2 from J; bases not matched to a gene: 24.

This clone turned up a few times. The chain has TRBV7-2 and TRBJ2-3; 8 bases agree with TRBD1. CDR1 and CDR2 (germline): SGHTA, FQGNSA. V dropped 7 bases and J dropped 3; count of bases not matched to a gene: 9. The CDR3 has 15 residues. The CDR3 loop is CASTGQGAGTDTQYF. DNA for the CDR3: TGTGCCAGCACCGGTCAGGGGGCAGGGACAGATACGCAGTATTTT.

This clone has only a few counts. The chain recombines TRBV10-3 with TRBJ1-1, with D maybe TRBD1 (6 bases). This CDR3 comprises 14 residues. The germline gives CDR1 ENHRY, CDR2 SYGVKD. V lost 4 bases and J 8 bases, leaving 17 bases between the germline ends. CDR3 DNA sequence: TGTGCCATCAGTGGTGGGCAGGGGTATAACGAAGCTTTCTTT. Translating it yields CAISGGQGYNEAFF.